These 25 T cell receptor beta chains came from one sample sequenced in a study of CD8+ T cells in alopecia areata. Individuals with alopecia areata gave both lesional scalp punch biopsies and peripheral blood for collection. Extracted RNA was reverse transcribed into cDNA, the sequencing template. Clones were sequenced by immunoSEQ multiplex PCR, and TCRdb holds only the in-frame ones, with some missing. The table lists over 15,000 clones, 45% to 65% of them singletons. Material: skin. These receptors all stem from a human donor with alopecia areata.

This clone came up a few times. This chain connects TRBV7-3 to TRBJ2-5, with D perhaps matching TRBD1 (6 bases). The V and J ends lost 5 bases and 5 bases respectively, with 15 bases between them. This CDR3 has 14 amino acids. The germline gives CDR1 SGHTA, CDR2 FQGTGA. The CDR3 here is CASSNSQGPETQYF. The CDR3 DNA is TGTGCCAGCAGCAATTCACAGGGTCCGGAGACCCAGTACTTC.

V is TRBV6-5 and J is TRBJ1-2, with D perhaps matching TRBD1 (6 bases). Trimming removed 6 bases from V and 2 bases from J, with 16 bases in between. The CDR3 runs to 15 residues. Germline lookup yields CDR1 MNHEY and CDR2 SVGAGI. The CDR3 DNA sequence: TGTGCCAGCAGACAAAACAGGGAAGCCAACTATGGCTACACCTTC. Protein: CASRQNREANYGYTF.

The V gene is TRBV7-2, the J gene TRBJ2-5; tentatively, D is TRBD1 (5 bases). This CDR3 has 13 residues. Germline CDR1 is SGHTA and CDR2 is FQGNSA. The V gene lost 5 bases and the J gene lost 4 bases, with 11 bases spanning the gap. DNA of the CDR3: TGTGCCAGCAGCCCGACCCAGGGAGAGACCCAGTACTTC. Translated, it gives CASSPTQGETQYF.

This clone showed up just a few times. This rearrangement joins TRBV28 to TRBJ2-6; D gene unclear. V was cut by 5 bases and J by 0 bases, with 8 bases left in between. CDR1 MDHEN and CDR2 SYDVKM come from the germline V gene. The CDR3 sequence is 15 residues long. Here the CDR3 DNA reads TGTGCCAGCAGTCCCTCATCCTCTGGGGCCAACGTCCTGACTTTC. Amino acids: CASSPSSSGANVLTF.

The chain uses TRBV28 and TRBJ1-5, with D possibly being TRBD1 (6 bases). The germline gives CDR1 MDHEN, CDR2 SYDVKM. This CDR3 has 14 amino acids. V dropped 3 bases and J dropped 4 bases, with 10 bases sitting between them. The CDR3 region has the DNA TGTGCCAGCAGTTTTCCCGGGACAAATCAGCCCCAGCATTTT. Its translation is CASSFPGTNQPQHF. The entire variable domain, with the rest obtained from reference TRBV28 and TRBJ1-5, is as follows: DVKVTQSSRYLVKRTGEKVFLECVQDMDHENMFWYRQDPGLGLRLIYFSYDVKMKEKGDIPEGYSVSREKKERFSLILESASTNQTSMYLCASSFPGTNQPQHFGDGTRLSIL.

This clone was detected only a few times. The J gene is TRBJ2-2, the V gene TRBV5-1; D uncertain. The CDR3 runs 12 residues. CDR1 and CDR2 (germline): SGHRS, YFSETQ. V was cut by 2 bases and J by 5 bases, with 4 bases left in between. For the CDR3, the DNA is TGCGCCAGCAGCTTCGGGACCGGGGAGCTGTTTTTT. This encodes CASSFGTGELFF.

This chain uses TRBV5-6 with TRBJ1-2; D remains ambiguous. Germline values: CDR1 SGHDT, CDR2 YYEEEE. V was clipped by 0 bases and J by 6 bases, with 6 bases between them. This CDR3 spans 12 amino acids. The CDR3 DNA reads TGTGCCAGCAGCTTGGGACGCCATGGCTACACCTTC. Protein sequence: CASSLGRHGYTF. The full variable domain, with the rest looked up from reference TRBV5-6 and TRBJ1-2, is DAGVTQSPTHLIKTRGQQVTLRCSPKSGHDTVSWYQQALGQGPQFIFQYYEEEERQRGNFPDRFSGHQFPNYSSELNVNALLLGDSALYLCASSLGRHGYTFGSGTRLTVV.

CDR3 DNA: TGTGCCACAAAAGTGGGGTCGGGGGAGACCCAGTACTTC. Translated, it gives CATKVGSGETQYF. This chain joins TRBV19 and TRBJ2-5, with D tentatively TRBD2 (5 bases). V lost 10 bases, J lost 5 bases, and 17 bases lay in between. Germline-derived CDR1 and CDR2 are LNHDA and SQIVND (reference sequence). The CDR3 is made up of 13 amino acids.

The chain carries TRBV5-1 and TRBJ1-5; D remains unclear. The CDR3 runs 15 residues. The germline CDR1 and CDR2 sequences are SGHRS and YFSETQ. V dropped 4 bases and J dropped 4 bases, with 15 bases sitting between them. This CDR3 is CASSPDGDRNQPQHF. The CDR3 DNA follows: TGCGCCAGCAGCCCCGACGGAGATCGGAATCAGCCCCAGCATTTT.

This clone was seen a few times. The chain recombines TRBV14 with TRBJ1-2; D call uncertain. CDR1 is SGHDN, CDR2 FVKESK, per germline. The CDR3 sequence is 12 residues long. V was cut by 3 bases and J by 13 bases, with 15 bases left in between. CDR3 sequence (DNA): TGTGCCAGCAGCCACGAAGGTGGTAGCTTCACCTTC. Translating gives CASSHEGGSFTF.

V is TRBV7-9 and J is TRBJ2-1; D not resolved. CDR3 length: 12 amino acids. The V and J ends lost 1 base and 7 bases respectively, with 5 bases between them. CDR1 is SEHNR, CDR2 FQNEAQ, per germline (reference sequence). The CDR3 coding sequence is TGTGCCAGCAGCTTAGAGTGGAATGAGCAGTTCTTC. Protein: CASSLEWNEQFF.

In the case of this clone: One end of the junction is discordant with germline, which a read error may explain. The chain carries TRBV7-7 and TRBJ2-1; TRBD1 or TRBD2 may be the D gene (7 bases each). The CDR3 runs 14 residues. Germline CDR1 and CDR2: SSHAT and FNYEAQ (reference sequence). The CDR3 sequence: CASSLEAGQNEQFF. The CDR3 coding sequence is TGTGCTAGCAGCTTAGAAGCGGGACAGAATGAGCAGTTCTTC.

This clone has just one count. This sequence joins TRBV27 and TRBJ2-5, with 8 bases matching TRBD2. This CDR3 comprises 15 residues. Per germline, CDR1 MNHEY and CDR2 SMNVEV (reference sequence). After removal of 4 bases from V and 4 bases from J, the junction contained 8 bases not matched to a gene. The CDR3 here is CASSSLAGSIETQYF. In nucleotides, the CDR3 is TGTGCCAGCAGTTCGCTAGCGGGTAGTATAGAGACCCAGTACTTC.

There are a few counts of this clone. The V call is TRBV5-4, the J call TRBJ2-1; 9 bases fit TRBD1. The germline CDR1 and CDR2 sequences are SGHNT and YYREEE (reference sequence). With V trimmed by 4 bases and J by 0 bases, 2 bases remained unmatched. The CDR3 length is 15 residues. Here the CDR3 DNA reads TGTGCCAGCAGCCCGGGACAGGGCTCCTACAATGAGCAGTTCTTC. Translating it yields CASSPGQGSYNEQFF.

The gene calls are TRBV28 and TRBJ1-2; D remains unclear. CDR3 length: 16 amino acids. In germline, CDR1 is MDHEN, CDR2 SYDVKM. V lost 4 bases, J lost 4 bases, and 19 bases lay in between. CDR3 sequence (DNA): TGTGCCAGCAGTTCCGGGTCGGGCTCCATAGTCTATGGCTACACCTTC. Its protein product is CASSSGSGSIVYGYTF.

V is TRBV2 and J is TRBJ2-1; possible D gene TRBD2, 5 bases. CDR1 and CDR2 (germline): SNHLY, FYNNEI. Trimming removed 8 bases at V and 3 bases at J, with 14 bases between. This CDR3 contains 14 residues. The CDR3 DNA reads TGTGCCAGCGAATTTGGACTGGACTACAATGAGCAGTTCTTC. Translating gives CASEFGLDYNEQFF.

The chain joins TRBV28 to TRBJ2-3, with D perhaps TRBD2 (6 bases). V was cut by 3 bases and J by 2 bases, with 12 bases left in between. CDR1 and CDR2 from the germline V gene are MDHEN and SYDVKM. The CDR3 spans 15 residues. Here the CDR3 reads CASSFPGVLTDTQYF. CDR3 in DNA: TGTGCCAGCAGTTTCCCGGGGGTTCTCACAGATACGCAGTATTTT.

V usage is TRBV5-1 and J usage is TRBJ2-7; 8 nucleotides match TRBD2. Germline trimming cut 4 bases from V and 3 bases from J; bases unmatched to any gene: 12. This CDR3 contains 16 residues. Per germline, CDR1 SGHRS and CDR2 YFSETQ. The CDR3 is CASSRGTTREVYEQYF. The CDR3 DNA is TGCGCCAGCAGCCGAGGCACCACGCGGGAGGTCTACGAGCAGTACTTC.

The chain recombines TRBV7-9 with TRBJ2-5, with TRBD2 identical over 11 bases. Germline loops: CDR1 SEHNR, CDR2 FQNEAQ (reference sequence). The CDR3 contains 18 residues. V shed 5 bases and J 1 base; nucleotides not matched to a gene: 12. This CDR3 is CASSITRTSGPFQETQYF. CDR3 bases: TGTGCCAGCAGCATCACCCGGACTAGCGGGCCTTTCCAAGAGACCCAGTACTTC.

CDR3 amino acids: CASSVQTYEQYF. CDR3 nucleotides: TGTGCCAGCAGCGTCCAGACCTACGAGCAGTACTTC. The chain uses TRBV11-2 and TRBJ2-5, with D unresolved. The closer fit of TRBJ2-7 to the DNA end suggests the J call may be wrong. The germline CDR1 and CDR2 sequences are SGHAT and FQNNGV. The CDR3 is 12 residues long.

About this clone itself: The sample holds other DNA sequences that translate to the same CDR3. This rearrangement joins TRBV7-3 to TRBJ2-1; maybe TRBD2 (6 bases). The CDR3 has 12 residues. Trimming took 6 bases from V and 10 from J, leaving 13 bases between them. Germline CDR1 reads SGHTA; CDR2 reads FQGTGA. In DNA, the CDR3 is TGTGCCAGCAGTTCCGGGGCGGGGGAGCAGTTCTTC. Translating gives CASSSGAGEQFF.

By share, this clone counts as medium-sized. The V and J genes are TRBV11-2 and TRBJ2-4; 8 bases align to TRBD2. With V trimmed by 1 base and J by 4 bases, 6 bases remained unmatched. The CDR3 has 16 amino acids. Per germline, CDR1 SGHAT and CDR2 FQNNGV. The CDR3, as DNA: TGTGCCAGCAGCTTAGTCCCCAGCGGGAGTAAAAACATTCAGTACTTC. Amino acids: CASSLVPSGSKNIQYF.

The V gene is TRBV2, the J gene TRBJ2-3; D is undetermined. Germline lookup yields CDR1 SNHLY and CDR2 FYNNEI. Trimming shortened V by 11 bases and J by 3 bases, and 15 bases separated the two germline ends. This CDR3 is 13 amino acids long. CDR3 sequence: CAGPLHGTDTQYF. The CDR3 coding sequence is TGTGCCGGGCCCCTCCATGGGACAGATACGCAGTATTTT.

Sample share makes this clone medium-sized (0.01 to 0.1%). J is TRBJ1-5 and V is TRBV6-5; D is unclear. The ends were cut back, 6 bases at V and 5 bases at J, with 14 bases in the middle. This CDR3 is built from 14 residues. The germline V gene encodes CDR1 MNHEY and CDR2 SVGAGI. The CDR3 DNA sequence: TGTGCCAGCAGCCCGATCGGGAGGGATCAGCCCCAGCATTTT. This encodes CASSPIGRDQPQHF.

This chain connects TRBV28 to TRBJ2-3; 8 bases are a match to TRBD2. Germline loops: CDR1 MDHEN, CDR2 SYDVKM. J was trimmed by 0 bases and V by 4 bases; bases with no gene match: 9. CDR3 size: 17 residues. CDR3 loop: CASSYALAEVSTDTQYF. CDR3 nucleotides: TGTGCCAGCAGTTATGCACTAGCGGAGGTTAGCACAGATACGCAGTATTTT.